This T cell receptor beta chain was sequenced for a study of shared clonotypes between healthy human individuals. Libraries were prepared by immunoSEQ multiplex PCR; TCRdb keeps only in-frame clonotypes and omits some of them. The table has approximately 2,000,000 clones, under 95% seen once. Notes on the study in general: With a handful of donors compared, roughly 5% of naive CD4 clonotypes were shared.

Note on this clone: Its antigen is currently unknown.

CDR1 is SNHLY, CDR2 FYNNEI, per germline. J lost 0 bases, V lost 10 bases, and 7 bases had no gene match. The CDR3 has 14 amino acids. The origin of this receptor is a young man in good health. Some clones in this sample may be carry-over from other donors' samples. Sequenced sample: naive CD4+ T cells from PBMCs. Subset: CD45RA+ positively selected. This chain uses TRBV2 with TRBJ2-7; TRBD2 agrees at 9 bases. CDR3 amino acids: CATLAGVSSYEQYF. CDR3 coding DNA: TGTGCCACTTTAGCGGGAGTATCCTCCTACGAGCAGTACTTC.